A single sample gave rise to the 29 T cell receptor beta chains below, sequenced in a study of blood T cells in healthy people across ages. The use of a sample-barcoded 5' primer and a J-beta primer mix characterized a second PCR of roughly 7 to 11 cycles. TCRdb independently ran MiXCR on the 5' RACE reads; one entry per CDR3 protein. This table holds about 720,000 distinct CDR3 sequences, approximately 22% found once. The specimen was blood. These receptors all come from a man in his 70s in good health.

This clonotype showed up just a few times. J is TRBJ1-2 and V is TRBV5-5; D unresolved. CDR1 and CDR2 (germline): SGHKS, YYEKEE (reference sequence). The V end lost 2 bases, the J end lost 8 bases, and 13 bases lay between the germline ends. The CDR3 spans 13 residues. The CDR3: CASSFTEKVGYTF. The CDR3, as DNA: TGTGCCAGCAGCTTCACTGAAAAGGTCGGCTACACCTTC.

The table lists this clonotype with a few counts. The chain uses TRBV20-1 and TRBJ1-2, with no clear D. Trimming took off 3 bases at V and 8 bases at J, with 16 bases between the two ends. Germline V CDR1 and CDR2: DFQATT, SNEGSKA (reference sequence). The CDR3 covers 13 residues. The CDR3 sequence is CSARKSGQGGYTF. For the CDR3, the DNA is TGCAGTGCTAGGAAGTCAGGCCAAGGGGGCTACACCTTC.

The CDR3 here is CASSEGGRSTQYF. The CDR3 DNA is TGTGCCAGCAGTGAAGGGGGCAGGTCGACCCAGTACTTC. The chain employs TRBV6-1 and TRBJ2-5; D is perhaps TRBD1 (5 bases). The germline V gene encodes CDR1 MNHNS and CDR2 SASEGT. CDR3 length: 13 amino acids. V was trimmed by 1 base and J by 7 bases, leaving 10 bases between them.

This clonotype showed up many times. The chain employs TRBV10-3 and TRBJ2-5; D is unresolved. V was clipped by 2 bases and J by 1 base, with 5 bases between them. Germline V gene data show CDR1 as ENHRY and CDR2 as SYGVKD. The CDR3 runs to 13 residues. Written as DNA, the CDR3 is TGTGCCATCAGTGAGAGAACCCAAGAGACCCAGTACTTC. Amino acids: CAISERTQETQYF.

This clonotype has only a few counts. The chain couples TRBV28 to TRBJ2-4; 9 bases match TRBD1. J gave up 9 bases and V 7 bases, and 16 bases lay outside the gene matches. Germline loops: CDR1 MDHEN, CDR2 SYDVKM. The CDR3 length is 16 residues. CDR3 nucleotides: TGTGCCAGCATTCCCGACAGGGGGACCGCCCTTGGCATTCAGTACTTC. Its translation: CASIPDRGTALGIQYF.

The chain joins TRBV6-5 to TRBJ2-5, with 9 nucleotides matching TRBD1. The assigned J gene may be wrong: the sequence end matches TRBJ2-7 better. From germline, CDR1 is MNHEY and CDR2 SVGAGI. This CDR3 has 13 residues. The CDR3 reads CASRDRVDYEQYF. In DNA form, the CDR3 reads TGTGCCAGTAGGGACAGGGTGGACTACGAGCAGTACTTC.

The chain uses TRBV5-1 and TRBJ2-7; 7 nucleotides agree with TRBD1. Germline V lookup: CDR1 SGHRS, CDR2 YFSETQ. There are 14 residues in the CDR3. V dropped 0 bases and J dropped 3; count of bases not matched to a gene: 3. CDR3 region: CASSLDRGIYEQYV. CDR3 coding DNA: TGCGCCAGCAGCTTGGACAGGGGTATCTACGAGCAGTACGTC.

The chain employs TRBV12-3 or TRBV12-4 and TRBJ2-1; D possibly uses TRBD1 or TRBD2 (5 bases each). Trimming removed 7 bases from V and 1 base from J, with 11 bases in between. The CDR3 sequence is 14 residues long. CDR3 sequence reads: CASNQGGSYNEQFF. The CDR3 DNA follows: TGTGCCAGCAACCAGGGCGGGTCCTACAATGAGCAGTTCTTC.

The CDR3 sequence: CSVGDRGDHGYTF. The CDR3, as DNA: TGCAGCGTTGGTGACAGGGGTGACCATGGCTACACCTTC. The genes are TRBV29-1 and TRBJ1-2, with TRBD1 matching over 8 bases. Germline CDR1 SQVTM, CDR2 ANQGSEA. V was pared by 4 bases and J by 6 bases, with 7 bases of the junction left unmatched. The CDR3 is 13 amino acids.

This clonotype has a handful of counts. The chain has TRBV15 and TRBJ1-6, with 7 bases identical to TRBD1. V shed 5 bases and J 10 bases; nucleotides not matched to a gene: 14. Germline V gene sequence: CDR1 LNHNV, CDR2 YYDKDF (reference sequence). The CDR3 spans 16 residues. The CDR3 DNA reads TGTGCCACCAGCGGCGACAGGGCACCCCCTCAATCACCCCTCCACTTT. Translating gives CATSGDRAPPQSPLHF.

This clonotype was counted a few times. The rearrangement links TRBV2 to TRBJ1-1, with TRBD1 as a possible D gene (5 bases). Deletions cut 11 bases from V and 5 bases from J, with 18 bases between. The CDR3 sequence is 13 residues long. The germline V gene encodes CDR1 SNHLY and CDR2 FYNNEI. CDR3 nucleotides: TGTGCCGATAGGGATAGAGGGGAAACTGAAGCTTTCTTT. Its protein is CADRDRGETEAFF.

A few counts support this clonotype. The chain links TRBV27 to TRBJ1-3; 9 positions match TRBD1. The CDR3 runs to 16 residues. V shed 4 bases and J 4 bases; nucleotides not matched to a gene: 8. Germline V lookup: CDR1 MNHEY, CDR2 SMNVEV (reference sequence). For the CDR3, the DNA is TGTGCCAGCAGTTCGGGGACAGGGACGGTCGGAAACACCATATATTTT. Translation gives CASSSGTGTVGNTIYF.

This chain connects TRBV18 to TRBJ1-3; D unresolved. The CDR3 consists of 13 residues. The germline V gene has CDR1 KGHSH and CDR2 LQKENI. The ends were cut back, 11 bases at V and 0 bases at J, with 11 bases in the middle. As DNA, the CDR3 is TGTGCCGGCTACGGTACCTCTGGAAACACCATATATTTT. Its protein is CAGYGTSGNTIYF. Full variable domain (missing parts from reference TRBV18 and TRBJ1-3): NAGVMQNPRHLVRRRGQEARLRCSPMKGHSHVYWYRQLPEEGLKFMVYLQKENIIDESGMPKERFSAEFPKEGPSILRIQQVVRGDSAAYFCAGYGTSGNTIYFGEGSWLTVV.

This clonotype has more than one count but fewer than ten. The J gene is TRBJ2-5, the V gene TRBV30; TRBD2 aligns across 9 bases. Matching the DNA end better, TRBJ2-1 makes the J call doubtful. Per the germline V gene, CDR1 is GTSNPN and CDR2 is SVGIG (reference sequence). The CDR3 runs 13 residues. The CDR3, as DNA: TGTGCCTGGAGTGTAACGCGGGAGGGTGAGCAGTTCTTC. Protein product: CAWSVTREGEQFF.

This clonotype was found many times. The chain has TRBV5-1 and TRBJ2-7; 8 nucleotides agree with TRBD1. Germline V gene sequence: CDR1 SGHRS, CDR2 YFSETQ. The CDR3 extends over 17 amino acids. Trimming cost V 0 bases and J 6 bases; bases outside gene matches: 14. CDR3 sequence: CASSLDPLGQGPVEQYF. The CDR3 DNA reads TGCGCCAGCAGCTTGGATCCCCTCGGACAGGGCCCGGTCGAGCAGTACTTC. Variable domain in full (rest from reference TRBV5-1 and TRBJ2-7): KAGVTQTPRYLIKTRGQQVTLSCSPISGHRSVSWYQQTPGQGLQFLFEYFSETQRNKGNFPGRFSGRQFSNSRSEMNVSTLELGDSALYLCASSLDPLGQGPVEQYFGPGTRLTVT.

J is TRBJ1-3 and V is TRBV28; the D gene is possibly TRBD1 (6 bases). Looked up from germline, CDR1 is MDHEN and CDR2 is SYDVKM. V lost 7 bases to trimming and J lost 3 bases, with 22 bases between them. The CDR3 is 17 amino acids. CDR3 in amino acids: CASTKASGGRDGNTIYF. CDR3 sequence (DNA): TGTGCCAGCACCAAGGCGTCGGGGGGCCGGGATGGAAACACCATATATTTT.

This clonotype has a handful of counts. This chain links TRBV12-3 or TRBV12-4 with TRBJ2-5; TRBD1 matches at 8 bases. The CDR3 has 15 residues. V dropped 6 bases and J dropped 2; count of bases not matched to a gene: 8. The CDR3 loop reads CASSFRGLGQETQYF. The CDR3, as DNA: TGTGCCAGCAGCTTCAGGGGGCTGGGGCAAGAGACCCAGTACTTC.

This clonotype was recorded a few times. The chain employs TRBV29-1 and TRBJ2-2; 7 bases align to TRBD1. Germline values: CDR1 SQVTM, CDR2 ANQGSEA. The V and J ends lost 5 bases and 6 bases, in that order; junction bases with no gene match: 6. The CDR3 spans 13 residues. CDR3 protein: CSVRTGGAGELFF. CDR3 DNA sequence: TGCAGCGTTCGGACAGGTGGAGCCGGGGAGCTGTTTTTT.

This clonotype was picked up a small number of times. The rearrangement uses TRBV11-2 and TRBJ1-5; D not certain. The ends were cut back, 5 bases at V and 0 bases at J, with 5 bases in the middle. Germline V gene sequence: CDR1 SGHAT, CDR2 FQNNGV. CDR3 length: 13 amino acids. The CDR3 here is CASSKYSNQPQHF. DNA for the CDR3: TGTGCCAGCAGCAAGTATAGCAATCAGCCCCAGCATTTT.

This clonotype was detected a few times. The gene calls are TRBV13 and TRBJ1-3; D gene uncertain. Per the germline V gene, CDR1 is PRHDT and CDR2 is FYEKMQ (reference sequence). The CDR3 runs 15 residues. The V end was cut by 5 bases, the J end by 3 bases, with 14 bases between. The CDR3 bases are TGTGCCAGCAGCGCTGAGGCGAGAAATGGAAACACCATATATTTT. Translated: CASSAEARNGNTIYF.

This clonotype has more than one count but fewer than ten. The chain joins TRBV10-3 to TRBJ2-7; 8 bases agree with TRBD2. The DNA end is more similar to TRBJ2-1, so the J call may be wrong. Germline lookup yields CDR1 ENHRY and CDR2 SYGVKD. This CDR3 comprises 14 residues. The CDR3 sequence is CAIRSGGLNNEQFF. CDR3 DNA sequence: TGTGCCATCAGGTCGGGGGGGCTTAACAATGAGCAGTTCTTC.

The chain recombines TRBV19 with TRBJ2-4; possibly TRBD2 for D (6 bases). The CDR3 extends over 17 amino acids. Germline CDR1 LNHDA, CDR2 SQIVND (reference sequence). V gave up 0 bases and J gave up 0 bases, with 12 bases separating them. CDR3 sequence (DNA): TGTGCCAGTAGTATAGATCTAGCTAGCGTAGCCAAAAACATTCAGTACTTC. This translates into CASSIDLASVAKNIQYF.

There are a few counts of this clonotype. The chain is built from TRBV3-1 and TRBJ2-5; TRBD2 is a possible D gene (6 bases). The CDR3 is 17 amino acids. CDR1 and CDR2 from the germline V gene are LGHDT and YNNKEL (reference sequence). Trimming took off 1 base at V and 5 bases at J, with 20 bases between the two ends. DNA for the CDR3: TGTGCCAGCAGCCAAGCGTGGATTCCGGGAGTGGGCGAGACCCAGTACTTC. Translated, it gives CASSQAWIPGVGETQYF.

This clonotype was seen ten or more times. The chain carries TRBV12-3 or TRBV12-4 and TRBJ2-5, with 9 bases aligning to TRBD1. This CDR3 comprises 14 residues. Trimming cost V 3 bases and J 4 bases; bases outside gene matches: 3. The CDR3: CASSLGQGLETQYF. Here the CDR3 DNA reads TGTGCCAGCAGTTTGGGACAGGGTTTAGAGACCCAGTACTTC.

This clonotype was counted between two and nine times. This sequence joins TRBV20-1 and TRBJ2-7; TRBD1 agrees at 9 bases. With V trimmed by 0 bases and J by 3 bases, 6 bases remained unmatched. Germline assignment: CDR1 DFQATT and CDR2 SNEGSKA (reference sequence). The CDR3 has 15 amino acids. The CDR3: CSARDPGQGFYEQYF. The CDR3 DNA sequence: TGCAGTGCTAGAGATCCGGGACAGGGCTTCTACGAGCAGTACTTC.

This clonotype was recorded a few times. This chain links TRBV20-1 with TRBJ2-6, with D perhaps TRBD2 (6 bases). With 5 bases removed from V and 0 bases from J, the gap between germline ends came to 8 bases. There are 14 residues in the CDR3. Per germline, CDR1 DFQATT and CDR2 SNEGSKA (reference sequence). The CDR3 DNA reads as TGCAGTGCTCGGCGGGGCTCTGGGGCCAACGTCCTGACTTTC. It encodes CSARRGSGANVLTF.

This clonotype has only a few counts. The CDR3 region has the DNA TGTGCCATCAGTGAAGGGGGGCTCACTGAAGCTTTCTTT. Its protein is CAISEGGLTEAFF. The chain couples TRBV10-3 to TRBJ1-1; weak D call: TRBD1 (6 bases). The CDR3 runs 13 residues. In germline, CDR1 is ENHRY, CDR2 SYGVKD. V lost 3 bases to trimming and J lost 4 bases, with 9 bases between them.

The chain joins TRBV20-1 to TRBJ2-3; 7 positions match TRBD2. The CDR3 contains 17 residues. Germline lookup yields CDR1 DFQATT and CDR2 SNEGSKA (reference sequence). V lost 2 bases and J lost 0; bases outside the gene matches: 11. CDR3 sequence: CSARLLLLAASTDTQYF. The DNA for the CDR3 is TGCAGTGCTAGACTGCTTCTTCTAGCGGCTAGCACAGATACGCAGTATTTT.

The chain links TRBV10-1 to TRBJ2-5; D remains unclear. V gave up 7 bases and J gave up 2 bases, with 17 bases separating them. Germline CDR1 and CDR2: WNHNN and SYGVQD (reference sequence). The CDR3 consists of 15 residues. The CDR3 here is CASKRKKTRQETQYF. The CDR3 coding sequence is TGCGCCAGCAAACGGAAGAAGACCAGGCAAGAGACCCAGTACTTC.